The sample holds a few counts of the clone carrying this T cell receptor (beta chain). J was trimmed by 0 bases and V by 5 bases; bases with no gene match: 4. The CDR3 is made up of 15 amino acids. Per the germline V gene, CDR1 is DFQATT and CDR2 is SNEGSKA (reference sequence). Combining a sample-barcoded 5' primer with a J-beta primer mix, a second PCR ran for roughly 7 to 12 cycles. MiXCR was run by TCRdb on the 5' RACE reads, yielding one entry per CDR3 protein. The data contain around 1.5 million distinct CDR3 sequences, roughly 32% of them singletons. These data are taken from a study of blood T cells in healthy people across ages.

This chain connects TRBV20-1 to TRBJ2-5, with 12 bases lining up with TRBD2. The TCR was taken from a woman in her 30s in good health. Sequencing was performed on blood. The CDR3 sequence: CSARRTSGNQETQYF. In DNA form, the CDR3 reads TGCAGTGCTCGGAGGACTAGCGGGAACCAAGAGACCCAGTACTTC.